This TCR beta chain appears in the sequencing data of a study of T cells in Graves' hyperthyroidism and ophthalmopathy (dated by TCRdb to about 2019). In terms of the full investigation: Peripheral blood samples were taken at initial diagnosis, before any treatment was given. TCR V-J signatures able to tell the groups apart were searched for in a discovery cohort of around 95 patients, of whom roughly 42 had Graves' ophthalmopathy and more than 55 had stable Graves' hyperthyroidism. An independent validation cohort of under 20 hyperthyroidism patients and 15 or so patients who later progressed to ophthalmopathy tested prospective prediction of ophthalmopathy. The 75 to 100 discovery patients were randomly divided into training and test sets at a 7:3 ratio. In several Graves' hyperthyroidism patients, the study also compared T-cell repertoires from thyroid tissue with T-cell repertoires from blood. Once sampling was done, hyperthyroidism patients were given methimazole at a starting dose of 30 mg daily, whereas ophthalmopathy patients were given high-dose intravenous methylprednisolone. The paper describes TCR Vbeta CDR3 sequencing of roughly 130 peripheral blood samples, made up of about 40 ophthalmopathy patients, 70 to 80 hyperthyroidism patients and 17 progressor patients. Study-wide findings and limitations: Most expanded thyroid clonotypes (frequency above 0.001) were also detected in blood, suggesting blood repertoires may reflect thyroid immune responses. In validation, the model predicted progression to ophthalmopathy with approximately 70% sensitivity and 72.22% specificity, a median of about 6.7 months before onset. A 13 V-J signature model separated ophthalmopathy from stable hyperthyroidism, with approximately 87% sensitivity and roughly 81% specificity in cross-validation and 80%/75% in testing. No statistical method was used to set the sample size in advance, and investigators knew the group allocation.

Stable Graves' hyperthyroidism was defined as no progression to ophthalmopathy during 18 months of follow-up. Hyperthyroidism patients were aged 18 to 65 years and newly diagnosed, with disease duration of less than 2 months. Any patient with an uncontrolled infection, another autoimmune disease, pregnancy or lactation was excluded. Diagnoses relied on clinical symptoms, serum thyroxine and TRAb, thyroid ultrasound and orbital computed tomography. Ficoll-Paque density gradient centrifugation was used to isolate PBMCs from under 11 ml of fresh peripheral blood. Total RNA was extracted using Trizol reagent, and RNA quality was assessed on an Agilent 2100 Bioanalyzer. This clonotype was recorded many times. Its antigen remains undetermined. No much larger clone exists at a distance of one base, and base qualities are not known. Amplification of TCR beta CDR3 regions was carried out from RNA transcripts. For the first round of RT-PCR on the TCR CDR3, the HTBI primer set was used together with the Qiagen OneStep RT-PCR kit. A second multiplex PCR round built the libraries, followed by size selection and purification. Libraries were sequenced paired-end with 100 bp reads on an Illumina HiSeq2000. Per the source publication's procedure: SOAPnuke was used to process the raw data, with reads discarded if the reads contained adapters or uncalled bases, had a mean Phred below 15, or lacked an exact constant-primer or identifier match. COPE v1.2.5 was used to merge high-quality paired reads, and clonotypes were defined as unique nucleotide sequences. MiTCR v1.1 was used to align clonotypes to the IMGT TRBV, TRBD and TRBJ reference segments. The analysis was restricted to V-J combinations with a frequency above 0.0001, which together covered just over 99% of the repertoires. The TCS score was defined as the ratio of F50 (clonal expansion) to E x V (chaos), calculated using BLOSUM62-based TCRdist between CDR3 peptides within each V-J. Welch's t-statistics and random forest reduced roughly 530 V-J features to 13, which were used in a naive Bayes classifier (R e1071). TCRdb redid the processing of the public reads, applying fastp at Q25 and MiXCR, and retained in-frame beta chains. Each CDR3 protein appears once, grouped with its most common genes and DNA. These V and J calls are TCRdb output, not the study's own analysis. The sample contains about 560,000 distinct CDR3 sequences, 15% to 20% of them found a single time. The top ten constitute more than 15% of the sample.

There are 13 amino acids in the CDR3, from cysteine to phenylalanine inclusive. CDR3 DNA only is kept here, 39 bases in frame from base 1. The germline V gene gives CDR1 as SGHVS and CDR2 as FNYEAQ. V and J lose 5 bases and 8 bases, and a span of 15 bases separates them. This receptor was obtained from a woman between 18 and 29 years old with Graves' hyperthyroidism. Sequencing was performed on blood. This receptor chain uses TRBV7-6 and TRBJ2-5, with the D gene possibly TRBD1 or TRBD2, each one fitting 5 bases. The nucleotides are TGTGCCAGCAGCAAAGGGACGGAGAGAACCCAGTACTTC. This codes for CASSKGTERTQYF.